This TCR beta chain appears in the sequencing data of a study of cytomegalovirus exposure and HLA in healthy donors. Regarding donors, all were healthy bone marrow donors. It was with 60 Vbeta and 13 Jbeta primers that the PCR ran. Profiling relied on immunoSEQ multiplex PCR, and the TCRdb table lists in-frame clones only, not all of them. The data hold around 76,000 clones, with around 78% observed a single time. Per germline, CDR1 KGHSH and CDR2 LQKENI. Trimming removed 3 bases at V and 1 base at J, with 13 bases between. CDR3 length equals 17 residues. The study, taken as a whole, reports: The sole available immune exposure information was CMV serostatus. A list of approximately 150 TCR beta chains associated with cytomegalovirus was given.

This clone was seen only a few times. The antigen remains undetermined. The chain employs TRBV18 and TRBJ2-6, with a weak D call TRBD2 (5 bases). The receptor was isolated from a man in his forties in good health and CMV-seronegative. The sequenced sample was PBMCs. The CDR3, as DNA: TGTGCCAGCTCACCCCCGGGGAAGGGTTCTGGGGCCAACGTCCTGACTTTC. Translated: CASSPPGKGSGANVLTF.